The 6 T cell receptor beta chains in this list originate from one sample, sequenced in a study of PD-L1 blockade in urothelial cancer. Only in-frame clones appear in the TCRdb table, and some are missing; sequencing was by immunoSEQ multiplex PCR. The sample includes some 84,000 clones, around 90% of them seen just once. The sequences come from PBMCs, collected around atezolizumab (anti-PD-L1) treatment. These receptors were taken from a woman between 70 and 85 years old with urothelial cancer.

This clone was observed a single time. The chain recombines TRBV9 with TRBJ2-2; the D is unclear. CDR1 SGDLS and CDR2 YYNGEE come from the germline V gene. The CDR3 runs 13 residues. Trimming cost V 0 bases and J 4 bases, with 4 bases left between them. The CDR3, as DNA: TGTGCCAGCAGCGTAGCCGGCACCGGGGAGCTGTTTTTT. Translated, it gives CASSVAGTGELFF.

The chain uses TRBV7-2 and TRBJ2-7, with TRBD2 identical over 9 bases. V was pared by 0 bases and J by 7 bases, with 7 bases of the junction left unmatched. This CDR3 spans 15 amino acids. The germline V gene encodes CDR1 SGHTA and CDR2 FQGNSA. CDR3 in DNA: TGTGCCAGCAGCTTAGCTAGCGGGAGAGGGAGGGAGCAGTACTTC. This translates into CASSLASGRGREQYF.

The V and J genes are TRBV5-4 and TRBJ2-5, with TRBD1 matching over 7 bases. Germline V gives CDR1 SGHNT, CDR2 YYREEE (reference sequence). CDR3 length: 16 residues. Trimming took 4 bases from V and 5 from J; bases not matched to a gene: 14. CDR3 protein: CASSLGGTGTVETQYF. The CDR3 DNA is TGTGCCAGCAGCCTTGGGGGCACCGGGACAGTGGAGACCCAGTACTTC.

The V and J genes are TRBV5-1 and TRBJ2-7, with TRBD2 matching 7 bases. The CDR3 covers 17 residues. V was pared by 8 bases and J by 0 bases, with 17 bases of the junction left unmatched. The V gene's germline CDR1 is SGHRS and CDR2 YFSETQ. CDR3: CASHPKGSGLSSYEQYF. CDR3 in DNA: TGCGCCAGTCATCCGAAGGGTAGCGGGCTCAGCTCCTACGAGCAGTACTTC.

In this sample, this clone turned up once. The chain is built from TRBV5-5 and TRBJ2-7; TRBD2 might be the D (6 bases). The ends were cut back, 0 bases at V and 0 bases at J, with 10 bases in the middle. The CDR3 loop spans 15 amino acids. Germline-derived CDR1 and CDR2 are SGHKS and YYEKEE (reference sequence). The CDR3 nucleotides read TGTGCCAGCAGCTTGGCGGGGGTGACCTCCTACGAGCAGTACTTC. Its translation: CASSLAGVTSYEQYF.

The DNA for the CDR3 is TGTGCCAGCAGCGTAGATGGAGGATCGGGAAACATTCAGTACTTC. Translation gives CASSVDGGSGNIQYF. The chain employs TRBV9 and TRBJ2-4, with D possibly matching TRBD2 (5 bases). The CDR3 contains 15 residues. CDR1 SGDLS and CDR2 YYNGEE come from the germline V gene. V dropped 0 bases and J dropped 6 bases, with 13 bases sitting between them. The full variable domain, its missing parts supplied by reference TRBV9 and TRBJ2-4, is DSGVTQTPKHLITATGQRVTLRCSPRSGDLSVYWYQQSLDQGLQFLIQYYNGEERAKGNILERFSAQQFPDLHSELNLSSLELGDSALYFCASSVDGGSGNIQYFGAGTRLSVL.